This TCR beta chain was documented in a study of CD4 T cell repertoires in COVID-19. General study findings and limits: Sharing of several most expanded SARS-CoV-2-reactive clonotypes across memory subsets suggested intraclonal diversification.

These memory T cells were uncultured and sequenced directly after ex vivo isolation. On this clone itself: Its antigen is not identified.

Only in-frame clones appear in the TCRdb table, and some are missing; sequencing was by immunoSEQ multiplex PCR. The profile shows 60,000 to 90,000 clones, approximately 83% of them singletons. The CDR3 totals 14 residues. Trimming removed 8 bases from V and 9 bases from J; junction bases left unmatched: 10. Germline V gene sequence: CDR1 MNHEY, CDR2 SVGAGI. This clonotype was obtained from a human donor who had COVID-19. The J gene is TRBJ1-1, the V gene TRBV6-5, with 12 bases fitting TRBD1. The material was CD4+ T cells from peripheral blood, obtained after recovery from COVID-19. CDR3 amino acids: CASCSDRDRGQAFF. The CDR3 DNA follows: TGTGCCAGCTGTTCAGACCGGGACAGGGGGCAAGCTTTCTTT.